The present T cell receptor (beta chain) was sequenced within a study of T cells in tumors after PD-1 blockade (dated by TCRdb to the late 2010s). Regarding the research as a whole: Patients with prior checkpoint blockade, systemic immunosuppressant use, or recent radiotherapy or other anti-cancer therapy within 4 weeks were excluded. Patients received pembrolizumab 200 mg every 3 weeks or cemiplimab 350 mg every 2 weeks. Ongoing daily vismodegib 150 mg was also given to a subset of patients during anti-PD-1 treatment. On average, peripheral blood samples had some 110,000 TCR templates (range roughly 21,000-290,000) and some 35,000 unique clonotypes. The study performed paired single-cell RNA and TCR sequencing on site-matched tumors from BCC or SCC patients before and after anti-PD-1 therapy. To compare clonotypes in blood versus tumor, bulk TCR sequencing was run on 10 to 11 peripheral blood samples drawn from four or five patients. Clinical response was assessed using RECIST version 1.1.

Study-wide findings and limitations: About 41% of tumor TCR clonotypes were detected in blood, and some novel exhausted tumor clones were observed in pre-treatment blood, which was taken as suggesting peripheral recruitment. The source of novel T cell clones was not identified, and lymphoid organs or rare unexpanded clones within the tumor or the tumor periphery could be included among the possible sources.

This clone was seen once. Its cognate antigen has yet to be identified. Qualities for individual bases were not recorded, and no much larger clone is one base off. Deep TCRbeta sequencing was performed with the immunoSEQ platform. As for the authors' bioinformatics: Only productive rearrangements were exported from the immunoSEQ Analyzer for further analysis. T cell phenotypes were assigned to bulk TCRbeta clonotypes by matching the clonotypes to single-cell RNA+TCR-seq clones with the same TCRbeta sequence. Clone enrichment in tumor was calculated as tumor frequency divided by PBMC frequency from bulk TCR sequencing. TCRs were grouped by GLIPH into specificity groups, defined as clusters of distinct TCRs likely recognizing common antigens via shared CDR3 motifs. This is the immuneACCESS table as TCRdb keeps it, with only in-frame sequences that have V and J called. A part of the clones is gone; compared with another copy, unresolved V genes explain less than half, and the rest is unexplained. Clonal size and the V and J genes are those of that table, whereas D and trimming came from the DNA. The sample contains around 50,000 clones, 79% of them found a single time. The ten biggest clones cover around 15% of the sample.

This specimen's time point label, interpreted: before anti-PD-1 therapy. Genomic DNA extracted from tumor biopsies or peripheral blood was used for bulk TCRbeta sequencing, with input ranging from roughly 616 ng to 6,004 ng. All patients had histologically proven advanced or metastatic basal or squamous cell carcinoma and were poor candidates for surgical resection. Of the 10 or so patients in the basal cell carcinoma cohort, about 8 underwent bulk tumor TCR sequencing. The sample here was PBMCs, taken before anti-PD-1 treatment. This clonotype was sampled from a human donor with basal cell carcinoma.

The CDR3 has the sequence CASSLETSGIYEQYF. Here is the DNA: TGTGCCAGCAGCTTGGAGACTAGCGGAATCTACGAGCAGTACTTC. The rearranged chain carries TRBV5-5 and TRBJ2-7; 9 central bases correspond to TRBD2. Trimming removed 0 bases from V and 3 bases from J; the gene matches leave 4 bases unexplained. The germline V gene (reference sequence) supplies CDR1 SGHKS and CDR2 YYEKEE. The CDR3 starts with the cysteine, ends with the phenylalanine, and has 15 residues. Of all the DNA, just the CDR3 is kept, 45 bases in frame from base 1.